The sequence of this TCR beta chain was determined in a study of CD8+ T cells in alopecia areata. Germline CDR1 and CDR2: NNHDY and SYVADS. The CDR3 is 14 amino acids. J lost 4 bases, V lost 3 bases, and 1 base had no gene match. A sort of pooled cutaneous lymph node cells used CD4, CD8alpha, NKG2D, NKG2ACE and other stains. Points on this clone: This may stem from a read error, because a much larger clone lies one nucleotide away. Any gene name here is a mouse gene name. The sequenced fragment ends 4 residues before the CDR3 boundary, so the rest is inferred from the germline J gene.

Reverse transcribed after extraction, RNA yielded cDNA as the sequencing template. The protocol was immunoSEQ multiplex PCR, while the TCRdb copy is restricted to in-frame clones and leaves out a portion. This sample carries roughly 260,000 clones and no singletons, and about 1.1% goes to the top ten. The V call is TRBV13-3, the J call TRBJ2-2; 9 bases agree with TRBD1. The sequence derives from a C3H/HeJ mouse with alopecia areata. As its MHC haplotype, the strain has H2-k. What was sequenced was CD4+ T cells sorted from a lymph node. Incomplete CDR3 DNA: TGTGCCAGCAGTGTGACAGGGGGCACCGGG. Translating gives CASSVTGGTG. From start to end, the CDR3 is CASSVTGGTGQLYF.